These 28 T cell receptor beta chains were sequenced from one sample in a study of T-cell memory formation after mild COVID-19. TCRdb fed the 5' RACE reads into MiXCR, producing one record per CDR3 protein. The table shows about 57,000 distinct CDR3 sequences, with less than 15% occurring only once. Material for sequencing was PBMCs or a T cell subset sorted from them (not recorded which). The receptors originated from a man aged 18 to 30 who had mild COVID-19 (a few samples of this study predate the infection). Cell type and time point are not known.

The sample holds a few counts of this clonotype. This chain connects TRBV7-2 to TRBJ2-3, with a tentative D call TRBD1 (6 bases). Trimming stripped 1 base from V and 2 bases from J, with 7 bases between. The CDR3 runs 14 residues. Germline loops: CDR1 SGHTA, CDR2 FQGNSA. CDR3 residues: CASSLGQVTDTQYF. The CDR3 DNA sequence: TGTGCCAGCAGCTTAGGACAGGTCACAGATACGCAGTATTTT. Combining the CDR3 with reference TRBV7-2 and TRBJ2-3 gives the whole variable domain GAGVSQSPSNKVTEKGKDVELRCDPISGHTALYWYRQSLGQGLEFLIYFQGNSAPDKSGLPSDRFSAERTGGSVSTLTIQRTQQEDSAVYLCASSLGQVTDTQYFGPGTRLTVL.

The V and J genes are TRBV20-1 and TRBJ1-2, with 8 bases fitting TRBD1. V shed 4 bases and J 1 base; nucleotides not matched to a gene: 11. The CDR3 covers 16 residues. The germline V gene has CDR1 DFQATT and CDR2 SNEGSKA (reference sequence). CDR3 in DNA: TGCAGTGCTATTCGTCCAGGGGGCCGAATTAACTATGGCTACACCTTC. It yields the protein CSAIRPGGRINYGYTF.

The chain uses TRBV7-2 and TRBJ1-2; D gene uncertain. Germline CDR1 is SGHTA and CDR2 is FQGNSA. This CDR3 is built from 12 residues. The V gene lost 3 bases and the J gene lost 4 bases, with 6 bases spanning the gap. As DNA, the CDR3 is TGTGCCAGCAGCTTTTCCAGCTATGGCTACACCTTC. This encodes CASSFSSYGYTF. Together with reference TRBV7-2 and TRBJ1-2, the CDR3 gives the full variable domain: GAGVSQSPSNKVTEKGKDVELRCDPISGHTALYWYRQSLGQGLEFLIYFQGNSAPDKSGLPSDRFSAERTGGSVSTLTIQRTQQEDSAVYLCASSFSSYGYTFGSGTRLTVV.

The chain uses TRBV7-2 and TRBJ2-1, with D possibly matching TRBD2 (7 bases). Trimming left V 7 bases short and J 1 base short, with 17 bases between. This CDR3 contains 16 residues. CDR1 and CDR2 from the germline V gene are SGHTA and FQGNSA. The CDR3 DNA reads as TGTGCCAGCATTGAGGGGGGGACGGGTTCCTACAATGAGCAGTTCTTC. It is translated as CASIEGGTGSYNEQFF.

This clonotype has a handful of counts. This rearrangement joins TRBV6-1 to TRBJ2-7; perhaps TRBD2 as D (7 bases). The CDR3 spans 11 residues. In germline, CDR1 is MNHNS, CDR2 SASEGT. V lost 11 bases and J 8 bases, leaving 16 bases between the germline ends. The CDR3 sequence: CAAGSGGKQYV. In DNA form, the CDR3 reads TGTGCCGCGGGGTCGGGGGGCAAGCAGTACGTC.

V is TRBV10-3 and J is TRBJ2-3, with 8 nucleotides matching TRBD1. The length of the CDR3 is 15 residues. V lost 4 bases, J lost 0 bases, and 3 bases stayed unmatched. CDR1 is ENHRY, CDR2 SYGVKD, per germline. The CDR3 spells CAISAWTGSTDTQYF. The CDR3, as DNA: TGTGCCATCAGTGCATGGACAGGGAGCACAGATACGCAGTATTTT.

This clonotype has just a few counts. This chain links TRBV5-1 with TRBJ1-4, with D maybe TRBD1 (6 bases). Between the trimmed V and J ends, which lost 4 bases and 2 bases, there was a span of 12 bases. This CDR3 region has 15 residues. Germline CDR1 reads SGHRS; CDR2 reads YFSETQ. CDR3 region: CASSLRGVTNEKLFF. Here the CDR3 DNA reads TGCGCCAGCAGCCTGAGGGGGGTCACTAATGAAAAACTGTTTTTT. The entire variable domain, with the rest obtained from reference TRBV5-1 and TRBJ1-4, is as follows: KAGVTQTPRYLIKTRGQQVTLSCSPISGHRSVSWYQQTPGQGLQFLFEYFSETQRNKGNFPGRFSGRQFSNSRSEMNVSTLELGDSALYLCASSLRGVTNEKLFFGSGTQLSVL.

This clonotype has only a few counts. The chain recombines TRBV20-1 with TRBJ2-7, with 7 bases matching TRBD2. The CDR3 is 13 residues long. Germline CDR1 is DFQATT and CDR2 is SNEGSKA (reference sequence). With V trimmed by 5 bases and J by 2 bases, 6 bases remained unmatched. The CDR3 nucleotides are TGCAGTGCTTGGGGGGGTCTTACCTACGAGCAGTACTTC. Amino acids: CSAWGGLTYEQYF.

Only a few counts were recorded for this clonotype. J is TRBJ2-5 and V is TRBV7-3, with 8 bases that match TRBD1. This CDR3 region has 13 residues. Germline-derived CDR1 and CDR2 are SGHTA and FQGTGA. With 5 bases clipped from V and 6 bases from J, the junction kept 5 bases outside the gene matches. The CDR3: CASSVGQGKTQYF. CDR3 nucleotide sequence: TGTGCCAGCAGCGTCGGACAGGGAAAGACCCAGTACTTC.

CDR3 sequence (DNA): TGTGCCAGCAGCTTGGTTCACAGGGGGGACAATCAGCCCCAGCATTTT. It yields the protein CASSLVHRGDNQPQHF. This chain joins TRBV5-5 and TRBJ1-5; 8 nucleotides align to TRBD1. Trimming cost V 0 bases and J 3 bases; bases outside gene matches: 5. CDR1 is SGHKS, CDR2 YYEKEE, per germline (reference sequence). The CDR3 loop spans 16 amino acids.

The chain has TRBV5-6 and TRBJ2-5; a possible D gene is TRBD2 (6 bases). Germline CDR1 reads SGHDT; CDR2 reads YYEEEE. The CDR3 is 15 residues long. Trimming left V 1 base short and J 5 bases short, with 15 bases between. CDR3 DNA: TGTGCCAGCAGCTTGAAGGACGGGGAGGTCGAGACCCAGTACTTC. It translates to CASSLKDGEVETQYF.

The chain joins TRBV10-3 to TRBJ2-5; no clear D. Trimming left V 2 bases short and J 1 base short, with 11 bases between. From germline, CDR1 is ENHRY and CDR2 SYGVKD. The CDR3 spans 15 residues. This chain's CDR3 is CAISELGQPQETQYF. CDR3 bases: TGTGCCATCAGTGAGCTTGGTCAGCCCCAAGAGACCCAGTACTTC.

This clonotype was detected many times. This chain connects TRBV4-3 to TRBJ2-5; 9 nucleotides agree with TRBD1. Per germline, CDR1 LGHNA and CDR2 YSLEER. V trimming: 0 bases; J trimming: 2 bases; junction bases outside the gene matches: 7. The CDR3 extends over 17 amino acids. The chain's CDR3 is CASSQEGDREGQETQYF. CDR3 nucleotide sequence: TGCGCCAGCAGCCAAGAGGGGGACAGGGAGGGTCAAGAGACCCAGTACTTC.

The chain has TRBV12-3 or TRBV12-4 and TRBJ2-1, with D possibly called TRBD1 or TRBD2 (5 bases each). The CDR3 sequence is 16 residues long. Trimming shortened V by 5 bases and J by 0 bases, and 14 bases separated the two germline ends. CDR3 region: CASSPQTGGSYNEQFF. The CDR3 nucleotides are TGTGCCAGCAGTCCCCAGACTGGGGGCTCCTACAATGAGCAGTTCTTC.

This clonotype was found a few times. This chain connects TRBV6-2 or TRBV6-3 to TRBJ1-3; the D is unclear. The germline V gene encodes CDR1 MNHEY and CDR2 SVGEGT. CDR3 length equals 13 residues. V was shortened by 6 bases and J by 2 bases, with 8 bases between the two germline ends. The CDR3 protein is CASRPATGNTIYF. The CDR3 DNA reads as TGTGCCAGCAGGCCTGCGACTGGAAACACCATATATTTT.

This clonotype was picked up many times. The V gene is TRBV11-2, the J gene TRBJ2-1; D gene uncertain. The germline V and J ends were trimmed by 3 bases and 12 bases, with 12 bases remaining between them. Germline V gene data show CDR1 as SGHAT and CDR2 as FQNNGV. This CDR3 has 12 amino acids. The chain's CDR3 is CASSFPYGGQFF. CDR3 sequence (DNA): TGTGCCAGCAGCTTCCCCTATGGTGGGCAGTTCTTC. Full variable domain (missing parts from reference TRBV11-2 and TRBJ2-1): EAGVAQSPRYKIIEKRQSVAFWCNPISGHATLYWYQQILGQGPKLLIQFQNNGVVDDSQLPKDRFSAERLKGVDSTLKIQPAKLEDSAVYLCASSFPYGGQFFGPGTRLTVL.

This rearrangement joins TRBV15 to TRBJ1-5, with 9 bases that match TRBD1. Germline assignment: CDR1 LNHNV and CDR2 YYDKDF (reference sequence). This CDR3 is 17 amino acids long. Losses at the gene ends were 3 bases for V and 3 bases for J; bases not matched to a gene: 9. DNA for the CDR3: TGTGCCACCAGCAGTGGGGGACAGGGCGATGCCAATCAGCCCCAGCATTTT. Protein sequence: CATSSGGQGDANQPQHF.

The CDR3 DNA reads as TGTGCCAGCAGCTCCCGGGCCCTTGGAGACGGGAACACTGAAGCTTTCTTT. Its protein product is CASSSRALGDGNTEAFF. The V call is TRBV7-8, the J call TRBJ1-1; D call uncertain. V dropped 4 bases and J dropped 1 base, with 19 bases sitting between them. Looked up from germline, CDR1 is SGHVS and CDR2 is FQNEAQ. The CDR3 runs to 17 residues.

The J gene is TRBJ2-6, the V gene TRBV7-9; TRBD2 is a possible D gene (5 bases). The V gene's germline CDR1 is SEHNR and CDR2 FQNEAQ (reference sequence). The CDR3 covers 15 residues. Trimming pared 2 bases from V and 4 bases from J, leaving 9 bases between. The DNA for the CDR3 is TGTGCCAGCAGCTTACGGGGATCCGGGGCCAACGTCCTGACTTTC. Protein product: CASSLRGSGANVLTF.

CDR3 residues: CASSAGTGNTGELFF. In DNA form, the CDR3 reads TGTGCCAGCAGCGCTGGGACGGGTAACACCGGGGAGCTGTTTTTT. V gene TRBV9 combines with J gene TRBJ2-2; D could derive from TRBD1 or TRBD2 (5 bases each). Germline CDR1 SGDLS, CDR2 YYNGEE. Deletions cut 3 bases from V and 2 bases from J, with 11 bases between. The CDR3 totals 15 residues.

Written as DNA, the CDR3 is TGTGCCAGCAGCCCGGGACAGGGCAATCAGCCCCAGCATTTT. It encodes CASSPGQGNQPQHF. The rearrangement links TRBV7-9 to TRBJ1-5, with 8 nucleotides matching TRBD1. CDR1 and CDR2 (germline): SEHNR, FQNEAQ (reference sequence). The CDR3 contains 14 residues. Trimming took 5 bases from V and 2 from J; bases not matched to a gene: 2.

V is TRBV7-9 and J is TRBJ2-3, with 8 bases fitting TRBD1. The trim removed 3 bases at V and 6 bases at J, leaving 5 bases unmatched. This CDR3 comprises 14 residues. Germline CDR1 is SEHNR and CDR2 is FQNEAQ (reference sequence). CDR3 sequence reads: CASSLQGAGDTQYF. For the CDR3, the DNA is TGTGCCAGCAGCTTGCAGGGGGCGGGGGATACGCAGTATTTT. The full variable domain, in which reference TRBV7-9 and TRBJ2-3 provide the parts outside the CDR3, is DTGVSQNPRHKITKRGQNVTFRCDPISEHNRLYWYRQTLGQGPEFLTYFQNEAQLEKSRLLSDRFSAERPKGSFSTLEIQRTEQGDSAMYLCASSLQGAGDTQYFGPGTRLTVL.

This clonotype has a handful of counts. Here the CDR3 reads CASSLVRITYEQYF. The CDR3 coding sequence is TGTGCCAGCAGCTTGGTCCGGATCACCTACGAGCAGTACTTC. The chain has TRBV5-8 and TRBJ2-7; D is unclear. Germline V CDR1 and CDR2: SGHTS, YDEGEE. Trimming removed 0 bases at V and 2 bases at J, with 9 bases between. The CDR3 runs to 14 residues.

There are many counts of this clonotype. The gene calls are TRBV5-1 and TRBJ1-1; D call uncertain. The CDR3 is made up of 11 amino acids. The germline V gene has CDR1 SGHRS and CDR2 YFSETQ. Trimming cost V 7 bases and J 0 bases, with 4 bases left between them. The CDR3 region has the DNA TGCGCCAGCTCGATGAACACTGAAGCTTTCTTT. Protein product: CASSMNTEAFF.

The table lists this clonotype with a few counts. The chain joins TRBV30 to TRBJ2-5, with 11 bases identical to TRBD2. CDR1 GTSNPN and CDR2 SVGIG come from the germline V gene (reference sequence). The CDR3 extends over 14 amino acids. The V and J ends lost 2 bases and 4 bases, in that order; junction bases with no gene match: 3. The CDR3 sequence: CAWSPGTSGETQYF. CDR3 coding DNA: TGTGCCTGGAGTCCAGGGACTAGCGGAGAGACCCAGTACTTC.

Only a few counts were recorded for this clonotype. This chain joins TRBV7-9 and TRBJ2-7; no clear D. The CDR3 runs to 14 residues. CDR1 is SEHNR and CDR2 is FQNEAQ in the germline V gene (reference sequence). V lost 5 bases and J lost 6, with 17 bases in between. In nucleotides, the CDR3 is TGTGCCAGCAGCCTTACTAATACTGATTCCGAGCAGTACTTC. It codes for CASSLTNTDSEQYF.

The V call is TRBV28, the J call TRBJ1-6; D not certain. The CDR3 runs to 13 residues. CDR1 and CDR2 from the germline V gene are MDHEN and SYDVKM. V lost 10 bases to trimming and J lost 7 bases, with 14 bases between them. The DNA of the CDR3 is TGTGCCACCGTAGGATTTCCAAATTCACCCCTCCACTTT. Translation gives CATVGFPNSPLHF.

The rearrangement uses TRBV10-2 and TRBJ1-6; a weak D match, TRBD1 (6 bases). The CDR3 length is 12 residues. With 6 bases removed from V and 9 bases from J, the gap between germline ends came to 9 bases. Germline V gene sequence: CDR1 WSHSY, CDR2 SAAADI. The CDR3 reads CASSGQFSPLHF. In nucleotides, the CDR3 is TGCGCCAGCAGCGGACAGTTTTCACCCCTCCACTTT.